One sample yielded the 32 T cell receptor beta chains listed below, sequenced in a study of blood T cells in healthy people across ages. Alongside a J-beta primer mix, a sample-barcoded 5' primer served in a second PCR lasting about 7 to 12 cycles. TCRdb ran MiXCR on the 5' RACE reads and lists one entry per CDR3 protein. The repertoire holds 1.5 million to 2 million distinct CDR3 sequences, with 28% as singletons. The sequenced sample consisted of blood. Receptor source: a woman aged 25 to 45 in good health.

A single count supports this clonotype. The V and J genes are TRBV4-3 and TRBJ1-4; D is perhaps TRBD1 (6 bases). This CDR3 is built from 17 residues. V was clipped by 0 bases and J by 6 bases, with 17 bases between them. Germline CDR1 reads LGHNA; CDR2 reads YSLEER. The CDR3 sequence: CASSQELWGGMDEKLFF. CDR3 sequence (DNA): TGCGCCAGCAGCCAAGAACTGTGGGGGGGCATGGATGAAAAACTGTTTTTT.

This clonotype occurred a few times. The CDR3 DNA sequence: TGCAGTGCTATACAGGGGGCAAGGAGCACTGAAGCTTTCTTT. It yields the protein CSAIQGARSTEAFF. The J gene is TRBJ1-1, the V gene TRBV20-1; 9 bases line up with TRBD1. V trimming: 4 bases; J trimming: 4 bases; junction bases outside the gene matches: 7. Germline V lookup: CDR1 DFQATT, CDR2 SNEGSKA (reference sequence). The CDR3 runs 14 residues.

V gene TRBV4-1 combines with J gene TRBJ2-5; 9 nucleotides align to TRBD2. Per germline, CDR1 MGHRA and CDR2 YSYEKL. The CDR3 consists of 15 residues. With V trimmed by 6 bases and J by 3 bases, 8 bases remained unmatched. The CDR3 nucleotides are TGCGCCAGCAGGCGGGTAGCGGGGGTTGAAGAGACCCAGTACTTC. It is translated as CASRRVAGVEETQYF.

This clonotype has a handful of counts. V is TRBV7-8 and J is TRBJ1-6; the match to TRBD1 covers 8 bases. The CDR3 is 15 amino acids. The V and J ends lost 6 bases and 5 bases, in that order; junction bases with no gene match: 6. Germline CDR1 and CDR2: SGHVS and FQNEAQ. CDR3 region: CASSYLDRDNSPLHF. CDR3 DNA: TGTGCCAGCAGTTACCTGGACAGGGATAATTCACCCCTCCACTTT.

This CDR3 is CASGLERNQPQHF. As DNA, the CDR3 is TGTGCTAGTGGTTTGGAAAGAAATCAGCCCCAGCATTTT. V usage is TRBV12-5 and J usage is TRBJ1-5; D gene ambiguous. Germline CDR1 and CDR2: LGHNT and FRNRAP. V was clipped by 1 base and J by 4 bases, with 5 bases between them. The CDR3 has 13 residues. Full variable domain (remainder filled in from reference TRBV12-5 and TRBJ1-5): DARVTQTPRHKVTEMGQEVTMRCQPILGHNTVFWYRQTMMQGLELLAYFRNRAPLDDSGMPKDRFSAEMPDATLATLKIQPSEPRDSAVYFCASGLERNQPQHFGDGTRLSIL.

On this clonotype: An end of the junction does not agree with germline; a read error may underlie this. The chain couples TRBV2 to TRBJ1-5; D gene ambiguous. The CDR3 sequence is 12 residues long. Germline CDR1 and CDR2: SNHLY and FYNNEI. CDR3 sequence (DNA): TGTGCCAGCACTATGGGCAATCAACCCCAGCATTTT. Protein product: CASTMGNQPQHF. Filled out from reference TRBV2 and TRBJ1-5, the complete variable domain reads EPEVTQTPSHQVTQMGQEVILRCVPISNHLYFYWYRQILGQKVEFLVSFYNNEISEKSEIFDDQFSVERPDGSNFTLKIRSTKLEDSAMYFCASTMGNQPQHFGDGTRLSIL.

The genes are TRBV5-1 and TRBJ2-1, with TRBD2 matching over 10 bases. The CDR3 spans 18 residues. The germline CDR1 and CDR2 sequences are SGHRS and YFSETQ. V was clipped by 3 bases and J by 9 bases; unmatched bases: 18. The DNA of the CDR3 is TGCGCCAGCAGCTGGCTTGGGACTAGCGAGTCCTCCAGGGGTGAGCAGTTCTTC. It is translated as CASSWLGTSESSRGEQFF.

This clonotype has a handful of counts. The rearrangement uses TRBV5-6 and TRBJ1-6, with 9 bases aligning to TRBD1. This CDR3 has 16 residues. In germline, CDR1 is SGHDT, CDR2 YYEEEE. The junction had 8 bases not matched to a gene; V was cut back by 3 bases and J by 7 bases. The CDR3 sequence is CASSSDRGFKNSPLHF. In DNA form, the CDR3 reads TGTGCCAGCAGCTCCGACAGGGGGTTTAAGAATTCACCCCTCCACTTT.

The CDR3 loop reads CSVERRLAGGPDEQFF. The CDR3 coding sequence is TGCAGCGTTGAAAGGCGACTAGCGGGAGGGCCCGATGAGCAGTTCTTC. The chain is built from TRBV29-1 and TRBJ2-1; 14 bases fit TRBD2. Germline V gene sequence: CDR1 SQVTM, CDR2 ANQGSEA. V gave up 2 bases and J gave up 8 bases; unmatched junction bases: 8. The CDR3 runs to 16 residues.

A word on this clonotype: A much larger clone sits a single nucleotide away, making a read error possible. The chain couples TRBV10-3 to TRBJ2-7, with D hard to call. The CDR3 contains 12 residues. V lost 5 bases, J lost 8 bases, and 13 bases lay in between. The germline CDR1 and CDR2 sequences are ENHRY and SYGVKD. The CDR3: CAISSSVDKQYF. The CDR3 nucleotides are TGTGCCATCAGTTCTTCGGTTGACAAGCAGTACTTC.

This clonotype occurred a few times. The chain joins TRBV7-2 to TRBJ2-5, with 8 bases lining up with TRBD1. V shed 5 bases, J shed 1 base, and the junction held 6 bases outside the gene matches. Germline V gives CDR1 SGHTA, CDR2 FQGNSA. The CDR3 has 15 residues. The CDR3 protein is CASSRNGQGQETQYF. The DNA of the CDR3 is TGTGCCAGCAGCCGAAACGGACAGGGCCAAGAGACCCAGTACTTC.

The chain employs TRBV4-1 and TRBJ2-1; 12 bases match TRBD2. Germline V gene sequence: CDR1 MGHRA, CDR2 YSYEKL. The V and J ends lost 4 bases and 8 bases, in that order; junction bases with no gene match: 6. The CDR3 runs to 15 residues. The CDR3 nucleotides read TGCGCCAGCAGCCTTCTAGCGGGGGGGCCCCATGAGCAGTTCTTC. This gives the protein CASSLLAGGPHEQFF.

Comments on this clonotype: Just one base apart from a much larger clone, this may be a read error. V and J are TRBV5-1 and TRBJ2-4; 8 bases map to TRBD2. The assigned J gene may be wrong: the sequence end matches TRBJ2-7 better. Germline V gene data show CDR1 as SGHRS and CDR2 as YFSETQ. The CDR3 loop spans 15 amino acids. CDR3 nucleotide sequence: TGCGCCAGCAACTTGGCAGCGGGGGTTTCCTACGAGCAGTACTTC. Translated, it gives CASNLAAGVSYEQYF.

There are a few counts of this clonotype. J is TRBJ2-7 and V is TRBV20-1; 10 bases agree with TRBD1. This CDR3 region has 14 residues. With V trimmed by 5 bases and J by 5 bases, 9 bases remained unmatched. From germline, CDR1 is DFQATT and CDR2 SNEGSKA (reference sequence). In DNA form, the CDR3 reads TGCAGTGCTGAGGGGGGGACAGGGGCTGACGAGCAGTACTTC. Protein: CSAEGGTGADEQYF.

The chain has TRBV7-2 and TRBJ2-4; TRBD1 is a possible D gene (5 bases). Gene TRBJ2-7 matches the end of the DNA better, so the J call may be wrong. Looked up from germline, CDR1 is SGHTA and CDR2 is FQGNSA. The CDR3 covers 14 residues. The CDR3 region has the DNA TGTGCCAGCAGCCAGACAGTTACTTTGAACGAGCAGTACTTC. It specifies CASSQTVTLNEQYF.

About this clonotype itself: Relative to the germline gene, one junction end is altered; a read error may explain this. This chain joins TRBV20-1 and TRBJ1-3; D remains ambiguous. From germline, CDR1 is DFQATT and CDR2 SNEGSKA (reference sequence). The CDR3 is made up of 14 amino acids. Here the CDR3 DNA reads TGCAGTGCTAGTAAGGGTAGCTCTGGAGACACCATATATTTT. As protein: CSASKGSSGDTIYF.

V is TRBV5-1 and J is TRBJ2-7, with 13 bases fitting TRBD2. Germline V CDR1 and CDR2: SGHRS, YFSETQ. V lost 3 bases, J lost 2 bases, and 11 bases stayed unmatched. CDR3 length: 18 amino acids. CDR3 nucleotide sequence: TGCGCCAGCAGCTCCGGACTAGCGGGAGCATGGGGACCCTACGAGCAGTACTTC. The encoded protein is CASSSGLAGAWGPYEQYF.

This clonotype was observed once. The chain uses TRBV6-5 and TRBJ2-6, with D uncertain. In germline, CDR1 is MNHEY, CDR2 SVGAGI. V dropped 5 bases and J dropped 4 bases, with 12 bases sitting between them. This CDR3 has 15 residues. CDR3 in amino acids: CASSRAHLGANVLTF. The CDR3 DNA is TGTGCCAGCAGTCGGGCCCATTTAGGGGCCAACGTCCTGACTTTC.

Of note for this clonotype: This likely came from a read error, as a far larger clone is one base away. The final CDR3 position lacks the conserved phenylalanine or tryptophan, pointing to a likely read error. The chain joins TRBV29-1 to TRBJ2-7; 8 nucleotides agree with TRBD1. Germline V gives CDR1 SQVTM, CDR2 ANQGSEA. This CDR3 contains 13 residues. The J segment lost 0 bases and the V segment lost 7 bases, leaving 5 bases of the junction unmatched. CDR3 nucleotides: TGCAGCGCCCGACAGGGGAGCTCCTACGAGCAGTACTTG. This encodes CSARQGSSYEQYL.

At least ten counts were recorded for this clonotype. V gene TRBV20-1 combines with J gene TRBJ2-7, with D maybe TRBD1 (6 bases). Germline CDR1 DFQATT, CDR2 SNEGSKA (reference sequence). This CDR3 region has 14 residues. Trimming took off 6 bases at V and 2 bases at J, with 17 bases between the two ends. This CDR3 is CSATQGTLAYEQYF. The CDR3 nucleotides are TGCAGTGCAACTCAGGGGACCTTAGCCTACGAGCAGTACTTC.

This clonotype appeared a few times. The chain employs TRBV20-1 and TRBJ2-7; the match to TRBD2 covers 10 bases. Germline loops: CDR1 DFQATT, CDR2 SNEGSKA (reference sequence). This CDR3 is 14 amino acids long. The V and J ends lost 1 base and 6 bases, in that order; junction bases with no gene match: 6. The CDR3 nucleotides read TGCAGTGCTAGAGGGCTAGCGGGAGTCGGCGAGCAGTACTTC. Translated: CSARGLAGVGEQYF.

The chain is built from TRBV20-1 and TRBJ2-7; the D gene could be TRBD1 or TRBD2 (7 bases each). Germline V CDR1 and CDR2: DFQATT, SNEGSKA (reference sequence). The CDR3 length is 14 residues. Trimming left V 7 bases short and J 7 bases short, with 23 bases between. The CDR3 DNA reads TGCAGTGTTAGGCGGCAGGGGGGGGGAAGAGAGCAGTACTTC. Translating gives CSVRRQGGGREQYF.

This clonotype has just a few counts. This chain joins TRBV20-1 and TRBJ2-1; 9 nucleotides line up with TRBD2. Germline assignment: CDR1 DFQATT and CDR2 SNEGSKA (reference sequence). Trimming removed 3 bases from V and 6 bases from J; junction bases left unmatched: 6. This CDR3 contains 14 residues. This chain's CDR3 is CSARGSGRINEQFF. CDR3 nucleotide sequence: TGCAGTGCTAGGGGCAGCGGGAGGATCAATGAGCAGTTCTTC.

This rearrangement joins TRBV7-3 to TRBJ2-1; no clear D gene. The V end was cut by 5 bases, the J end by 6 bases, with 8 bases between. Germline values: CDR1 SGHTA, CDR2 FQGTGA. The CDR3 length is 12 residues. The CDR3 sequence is CASSAYFNEQFF. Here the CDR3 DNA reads TGTGCCAGCAGCGCTTATTTCAATGAGCAGTTCTTC. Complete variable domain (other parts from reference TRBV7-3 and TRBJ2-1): GAGVSQTPSNKVTEKGKYVELRCDPISGHTALYWYRQSLGQGPEFLIYFQGTGAADDSGLPNDRFFAVRPEGSVSTLKIQRTERGDSAVYLCASSAYFNEQFFGPGTRLTVL.

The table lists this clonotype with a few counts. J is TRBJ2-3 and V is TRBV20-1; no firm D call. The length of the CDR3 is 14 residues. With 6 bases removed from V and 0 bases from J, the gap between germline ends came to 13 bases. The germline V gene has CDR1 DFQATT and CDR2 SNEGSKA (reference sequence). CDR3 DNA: TGCAGTGCGCCAAAAGTATCGAGCACAGATACGCAGTATTTT. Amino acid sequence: CSAPKVSSTDTQYF.

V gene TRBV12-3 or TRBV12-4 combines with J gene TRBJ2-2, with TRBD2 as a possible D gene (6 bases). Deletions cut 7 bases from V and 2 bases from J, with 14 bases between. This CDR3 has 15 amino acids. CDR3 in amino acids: CASKPGLENTGELFF. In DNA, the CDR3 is TGTGCCAGCAAGCCGGGACTGGAAAACACCGGGGAGCTGTTTTTT.

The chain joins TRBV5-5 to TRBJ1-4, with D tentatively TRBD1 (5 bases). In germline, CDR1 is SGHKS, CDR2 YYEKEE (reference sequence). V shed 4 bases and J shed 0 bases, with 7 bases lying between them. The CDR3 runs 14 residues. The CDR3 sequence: CASSRTPTNEKLFF. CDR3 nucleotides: TGTGCCAGCAGCAGGACACCAACTAATGAAAAACTGTTTTTT.

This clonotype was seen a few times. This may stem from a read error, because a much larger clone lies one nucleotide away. The CDR3 spells CASSLTGGPEAFF. The DNA of the CDR3 is TGTGCCAGCAGCTTGACAGGGGGCCCTGAAGCTTTCTTT. V and J are TRBV28 and TRBJ1-1, with 10 nucleotides matching TRBD1. The CDR3 has 13 residues. After removal of 6 bases from V and 6 bases from J, the junction contained 4 bases not matched to a gene. Per germline, CDR1 MDHEN and CDR2 SYDVKM.

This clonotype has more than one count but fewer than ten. CDR3 sequence reads: CASSVHERTEAFF. The DNA of the CDR3 is TGTGCCAGCAGCGTACACGAGCGGACTGAAGCTTTCTTT. This rearrangement joins TRBV9 to TRBJ1-1; no firm D call. Trimming pared 1 base from V and 5 bases from J, leaving 9 bases between. This CDR3 is 13 amino acids long. Germline-derived CDR1 and CDR2 are SGDLS and YYNGEE.

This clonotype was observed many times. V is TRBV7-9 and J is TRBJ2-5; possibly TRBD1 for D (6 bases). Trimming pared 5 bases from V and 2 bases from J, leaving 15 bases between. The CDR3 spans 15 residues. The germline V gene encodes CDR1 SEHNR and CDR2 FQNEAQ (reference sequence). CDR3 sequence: CASSQGSPLQETQYF. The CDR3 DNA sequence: TGTGCCAGCAGCCAGGGGAGCCCCCTTCAAGAGACCCAGTACTTC.

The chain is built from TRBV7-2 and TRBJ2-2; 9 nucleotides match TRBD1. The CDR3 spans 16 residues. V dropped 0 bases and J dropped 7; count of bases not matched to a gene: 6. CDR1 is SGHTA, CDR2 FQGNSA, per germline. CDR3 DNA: TGTGCCAGCAGCTTAGCGAACAGGGGGCTTGGCGGGGAGCTGTTTTTT. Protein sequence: CASSLANRGLGGELFF. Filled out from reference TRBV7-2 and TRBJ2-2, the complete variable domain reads GAGVSQSPSNKVTEKGKDVELRCDPISGHTALYWYRQSLGQGLEFLIYFQGNSAPDKSGLPSDRFSAERTGGSVSTLTIQRTQQEDSAVYLCASSLANRGLGGELFFGEGSRLTVL.

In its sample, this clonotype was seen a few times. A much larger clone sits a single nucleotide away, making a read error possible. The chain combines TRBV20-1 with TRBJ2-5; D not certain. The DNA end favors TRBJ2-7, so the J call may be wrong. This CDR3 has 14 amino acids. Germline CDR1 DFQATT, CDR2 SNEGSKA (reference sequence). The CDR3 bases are TGCAGTGCTACCGACTCGGTTGAGAGACCCGAGCAGTACTTC. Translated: CSATDSVERPEQYF.